This passage covers 15 T cell receptor beta chains from one sample sequenced in a study of control samples from healthy donors and cancer patients. Data came from immunoSEQ multiplex PCR; TCRdb stores just in-frame clones and leaves some out. The data show fewer than 95,000 clones, about nine tenths seen once. The sample consisted of blood. The receptors come from a man aged 25-40 years in good health.

The rearrangement uses TRBV6-1 and TRBJ2-7; TRBD1 matches 9 bases. Germline V lookup: CDR1 MNHNS, CDR2 SASEGT. The CDR3 is 14 amino acids. V shed 5 bases, J shed 3 bases, and the junction held 5 bases outside the gene matches. The CDR3: CASSSGTGNYEQYV. CDR3 coding DNA: TGTGCCAGCAGTTCAGGGACAGGGAACTACGAGCAGTACGTC.

J is TRBJ1-2 and V is TRBV7-9, with TRBD1 as a possible D gene (5 bases). Between the trimmed V and J ends, which lost 3 bases and 2 bases, there was a span of 10 bases. The CDR3 runs to 14 residues. Germline CDR1 and CDR2: SEHNR and FQNEAQ (reference sequence). The CDR3 region has the DNA TGTGCCAGCAGCTTGCCCGACAGCAACTATGGCTACACCTTC. This translates into CASSLPDSNYGYTF.

V and J are TRBV5-1 and TRBJ2-3; 9 positions agree with TRBD1. The germline V gene encodes CDR1 SGHRS and CDR2 YFSETQ. V was clipped by 3 bases and J by 4 bases; unmatched bases: 12. There are 17 residues in the CDR3. CDR3 nucleotide sequence: TGCGCCAGCAGCTCCGGGCGAGGCGGGACAGGGTCAGATACGCAGTATTTT. Its translation is CASSSGRGGTGSDTQYF.

The chain carries TRBV2 and TRBJ2-2; possibly TRBD2 for D (7 bases). Germline-derived CDR1 and CDR2 are SNHLY and FYNNEI. V shed 0 bases and J shed 4 bases, with 12 bases lying between them. This CDR3 comprises 16 residues. The CDR3 spells CASSEARGGGTGELFF. In DNA form, the CDR3 reads TGTGCCAGCAGTGAAGCAAGAGGGGGGGGCACCGGGGAGCTGTTTTTT.

The J gene is TRBJ2-3, the V gene TRBV4-2; D perhaps matches TRBD2 (5 bases). CDR3 length: 15 amino acids. Trimming took 3 bases from V and 4 from J, leaving 14 bases between them. CDR1 and CDR2 from the germline V gene are LGHNA and YNFKEQ. The CDR3 DNA reads TGTGCCAGCAGCCAGGAGGAGCCCCTGCCAGATACGCAGTATTTT. It specifies CASSQEEPLPDTQYF.

The chain has TRBV6-5 and TRBJ1-1, with D unclear. Germline V CDR1 and CDR2: MNHEY, SVGAGI. V was cut by 4 bases and J by 0 bases, with 12 bases left in between. The CDR3 loop spans 15 amino acids. This chain's CDR3 is CASSSSLILNTEAFF. The DNA for the CDR3 is TGTGCCAGCAGTTCGTCGCTCATCCTGAACACTGAAGCTTTCTTT.

The chain employs TRBV5-1 and TRBJ1-1; maybe TRBD1 (5 bases). The V end was cut by 0 bases, the J end by 3 bases, with 9 bases between. This CDR3 region has 14 residues. Germline V gives CDR1 SGHRS, CDR2 YFSETQ. The CDR3 sequence: CASSLVGEDTEAFF. The DNA of the CDR3 is TGCGCCAGCAGCTTGGTAGGGGAAGACACTGAAGCTTTCTTT.

The V and J genes are TRBV19 and TRBJ2-1; D is tentatively TRBD1 or TRBD2 (5 bases each). Germline CDR1 reads LNHDA; CDR2 reads SQIVND (reference sequence). V lost 6 bases and J 7 bases, leaving 19 bases between the germline ends. The CDR3 runs 15 residues. CDR3 residues: CASSSGTGTRNEQFF. Here the CDR3 DNA reads TGTGCCAGTAGCTCCGGGACCGGGACGAGGAATGAGCAGTTCTTC.

CDR3 sequence: CASSFIRGQETQYF. The CDR3 DNA sequence: TGTGCCAGCAGTTTCATCAGGGGGCAAGAGACCCAGTACTTC. The chain is built from TRBV28 and TRBJ2-5, with 7 bases identical to TRBD1. V shed 3 bases, J shed 2 bases, and the junction held 3 bases outside the gene matches. Germline CDR1 MDHEN, CDR2 SYDVKM. CDR3 size: 14 residues.

The chain joins TRBV5-4 to TRBJ1-1; a possible D gene is TRBD1 (5 bases). Trimming shortened V by 3 bases and J by 8 bases, and 8 bases separated the two germline ends. Germline V gene data show CDR1 as SGHNT and CDR2 as YYREEE (reference sequence). The CDR3 is 11 amino acids. CDR3 amino acids: CASSWGREAFF. CDR3 sequence (DNA): TGTGCCAGCAGCTGGGGGAGGGAAGCTTTCTTT.

In this sample, this clone turned up once. V and J are TRBV7-2 and TRBJ2-6; a weak D match, TRBD1 (6 bases). The CDR3 runs to 14 residues. Trimming removed 4 bases from V and 4 bases from J, with 8 bases in between. Germline V lookup: CDR1 SGHTA, CDR2 FQGNSA. DNA for the CDR3: TGTGCCAGCAGCTACGACAGGGGGGCCAACGTCCTGACTTTC. This gives the protein CASSYDRGANVLTF. Full variable domain (rest looked up from reference TRBV7-2 and TRBJ2-6): GAGVSQSPSNKVTEKGKDVELRCDPISGHTALYWYRQSLGQGLEFLIYFQGNSAPDKSGLPSDRFSAERTGGSVSTLTIQRTQQEDSAVYLCASSYDRGANVLTFGAGSRLTVL.

The rearrangement uses TRBV18 and TRBJ1-2, with TRBD1 as a possible D gene (5 bases). Trimming removed 3 bases at V and 10 bases at J, with 18 bases between. CDR3 length: 14 residues. Germline lookup yields CDR1 KGHSH and CDR2 LQKENI. In DNA form, the CDR3 reads TGTGCCAGCTCACCGCGACAGCCGACTCCGGTCTACACCTTC. Protein: CASSPRQPTPVYTF.

The rearrangement uses TRBV7-9 and TRBJ1-2; D remains ambiguous. Germline V gives CDR1 SEHNR, CDR2 FQNEAQ (reference sequence). Trimming removed 5 bases from V and 4 bases from J, with 11 bases in between. CDR3 length: 13 amino acids. The CDR3: CASSPDVSYGYTF. CDR3 coding DNA: TGTGCCAGCAGCCCTGACGTTAGCTATGGCTACACCTTC.

This rearrangement joins TRBV7-6 to TRBJ2-2; D may be TRBD1 (5 bases). Germline CDR1 and CDR2: SGHVS and FNYEAQ. The CDR3 is 17 residues long. The V end was cut by 5 bases, the J end by 3 bases, with 19 bases between. CDR3 in amino acids: CASSGQRRIGDTGELFF. In DNA form, the CDR3 reads TGTGCCAGCAGCGGACAACGTAGGATTGGGGACACCGGGGAGCTGTTTTTT.

This chain uses TRBV2 with TRBJ2-7, with D tentatively TRBD1 (6 bases). Per the germline V gene, CDR1 is SNHLY and CDR2 is FYNNEI. Deletions cut 6 bases from V and 5 bases from J, with 14 bases between. This CDR3 region has 13 residues. The DNA for the CDR3 is TGTGCCAGCAGCGCCCAGACAGGACACGAGCAGTACGTC. This translates into CASSAQTGHEQYV.